The sample holds a few counts of the clone carrying this T cell receptor beta chain. Its antigen is undetermined. TCRdb processed the 5' RACE reads anew with MiXCR; each CDR3 protein has one entry. Among about 530,000 distinct CDR3 sequences listed, about 16% were seen once. The data belong to a study of identical twins. Study outcomes and limitations: Out-of-frame alpha sequences shared between twins exhibited an excess of low generation probability. Memory repertoires showed no such pattern, whereas abundant cord blood beta clonotypes carried fewer insertions. Donors were not followed over many years; analysis was cross-sectional.

All donors were healthy Caucasians. The germline V gene has CDR1 MDHEN and CDR2 SYDVKM. V lost 1 base, J lost 1 base, and 3 bases stayed unmatched. This CDR3 is built from 16 residues. These data were likewise used in another study, on yellow fever vaccine responses in identical twins.

The sample taken for sequencing was CD4+ T cells sorted from blood. The chain carries TRBV28 and TRBJ1-5; 8 bases match TRBD1. This clonotype was sampled from a woman between 18 and 29 years old in good health. The DNA for the CDR3 is TGTGCCAGCAGTTTATTTGGGACAGGCAGCAATCAGCCCCAGCATTTT. Its protein product is CASSLFGTGSNQPQHF.